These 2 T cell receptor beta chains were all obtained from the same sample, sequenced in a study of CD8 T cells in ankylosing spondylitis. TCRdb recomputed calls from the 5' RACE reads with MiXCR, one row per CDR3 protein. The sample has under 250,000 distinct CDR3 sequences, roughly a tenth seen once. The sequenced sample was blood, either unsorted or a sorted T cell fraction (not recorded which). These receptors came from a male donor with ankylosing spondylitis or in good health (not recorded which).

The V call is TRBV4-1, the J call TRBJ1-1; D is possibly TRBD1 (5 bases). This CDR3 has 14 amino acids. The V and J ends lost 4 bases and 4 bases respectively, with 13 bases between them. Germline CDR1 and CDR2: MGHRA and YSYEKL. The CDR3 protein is CASSLQDRATEAFF. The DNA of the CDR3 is TGCGCCAGCAGCCTACAAGACAGAGCCACTGAAGCTTTCTTT.

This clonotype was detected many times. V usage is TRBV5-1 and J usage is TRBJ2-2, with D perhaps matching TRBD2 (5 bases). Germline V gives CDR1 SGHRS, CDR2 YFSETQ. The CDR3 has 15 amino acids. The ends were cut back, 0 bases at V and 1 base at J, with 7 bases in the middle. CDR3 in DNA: TGCGCCAGCAGCTTGGGTAGCGTGAACACCGGGGAGCTGTTTTTT. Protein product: CASSLGSVNTGELFF.